The sequence of this TCR beta chain was determined in a study of T cell responses to AZD1222 COVID-19 vaccine. As for the study in general: Researchers grouped second doses given at about 4 or about 12 weeks into one pool.

In regard to this clone: What it binds is not known.

Per the germline V gene, CDR1 is KGHDR and CDR2 is SFDVKD. This CDR3 has 13 amino acids. The junction had 8 bases not matched to a gene; V was cut back by 9 bases and J by 6 bases. Clones were sequenced by immunoSEQ multiplex PCR, and TCRdb holds only the in-frame ones, with some missing. The table includes 75,000 to 95,000 clones, more than 75% detected once. Whole-study findings and limits: Repertoires were obtained solely post-peak T cell response.

This sample comprised peripheral blood, obtained on day 0 of AZD1222 vaccination. The rearrangement links TRBV24-1 to TRBJ2-3; TRBD1 matches 7 bases. The clonotype originates from an adult in good health. CDR3 DNA: TGTGCCACCGGCCAAGGGGGCGGCGATACGCAGTATTTT. Translation gives CATGQGGGDTQYF.